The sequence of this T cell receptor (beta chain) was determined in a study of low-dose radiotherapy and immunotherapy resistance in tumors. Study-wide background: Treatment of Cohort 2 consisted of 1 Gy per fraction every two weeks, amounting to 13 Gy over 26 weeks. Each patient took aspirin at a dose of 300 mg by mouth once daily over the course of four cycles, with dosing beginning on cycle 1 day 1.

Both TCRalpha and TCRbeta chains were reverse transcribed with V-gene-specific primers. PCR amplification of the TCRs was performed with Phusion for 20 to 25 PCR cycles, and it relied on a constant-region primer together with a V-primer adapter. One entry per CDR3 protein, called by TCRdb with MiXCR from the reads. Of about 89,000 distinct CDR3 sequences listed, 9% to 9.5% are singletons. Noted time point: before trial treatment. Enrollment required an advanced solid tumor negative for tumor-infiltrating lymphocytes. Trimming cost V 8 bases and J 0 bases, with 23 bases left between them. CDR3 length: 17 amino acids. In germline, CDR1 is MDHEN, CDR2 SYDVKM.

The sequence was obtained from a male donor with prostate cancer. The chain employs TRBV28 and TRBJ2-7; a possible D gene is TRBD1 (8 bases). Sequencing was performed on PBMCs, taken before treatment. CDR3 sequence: CASRTGRGQARSYEQYF. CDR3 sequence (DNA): TGTGCCAGCCGCACTGGGAGGGGACAGGCCCGCTCCTACGAGCAGTACTTC.